This note documents a single T cell receptor (beta chain) sequence. The entry originates in a study of T and B cells in COVID-19 patients. As for the study in general: The recovered cohort's median age was roughly 34 years, versus less than 75 years in active infection.

TRB rearrangements were amplified by multiplex PCR with BIOMED2 TRB-A/B primers. In TCRdb, the multiplex PCR reads were re-called with MiXCR into one record per CDR3 protein. Of several thousand distinct CDR3 sequences in the sample, 25% to 40% are singletons; the top ten hold around three fifths. Blood genomic DNA input for TRB amplification was about 250-500 ng. Per the germline V gene, CDR1 is MNHEY and CDR2 is SMNVEV (reference sequence). The CDR3 has 14 amino acids. V gave up 6 bases and J gave up 7 bases, with 15 bases separating them. The genes are TRBV27 and TRBJ1-4, with a tentative D call TRBD1 (5 bases). The sequenced sample was blood. The sequence was obtained from a human donor with active COVID-19. CDR3 amino acids: CASSLGPGFEKLFF. As DNA, the CDR3 is TGTGCCAGCAGCTTAGGCCCAGGGTTTGAAAAACTGTTTTTT.